The rows below give T cell receptor beta chains drawn from one sample of a study of CD8 T cells in ankylosing spondylitis. Via MiXCR, TCRdb re-called the 5' RACE reads, giving one row per CDR3 protein. The table records 200,000 to 250,000 distinct CDR3 sequences, 8% to 11% of them present only once. Sequencing input: blood, either unsorted or a sorted T cell fraction (not recorded which). These receptor sequences come from a male donor with ankylosing spondylitis or in good health (not recorded which). CDR3s include the opening cysteine and the closing phenylalanine or tryptophan. Fields, in order: J gene, D gene, V gene, clone size, CDR3 DNA, CDR3 protein. D genes are given only for firm matches. The size of a clone is reported for some rows only, either as once, few or many, or as a class for expanded clones.

j_call: TRBJ2-5
d_call: -
v_call: TRBV5-5
clone_size: many
cdr3_nt: TGTGCCAGCAGCCCCCTCCCCTTGACTGGCCAAGAGACCCAGTACTTC
cdr3_aa: CASSPLPLTGQETQYF

j_call: TRBJ2-3
d_call: -
v_call: TRBV10-3
clone_size: -
cdr3_nt: TGTGCCACGAAGGGTGAGGCGGGGCCCCCCACAGATACGCAGTATTTT
cdr3_aa: CATKGEAGPPTDTQYF

j_call: TRBJ2-7
d_call: -
v_call: TRBV3-1
clone_size: -
cdr3_nt: TGTGCCAGCAGCCCCAGGGGCCCCTACGAGCAGTACTTC
cdr3_aa: CASSPRGPYEQYF

j_call: TRBJ1-1
d_call: TRBD1
v_call: TRBV12-3/TRBV12-4
clone_size: many
cdr3_nt: TGTGCCAGCAGTTGGACAGGGATTGAAGCTTTCTTT
cdr3_aa: CASSWTGIEAFF

j_call: TRBJ1-4
d_call: -
v_call: TRBV4-2
clone_size: few
cdr3_nt: TGTGCCAGCAGCCGTCAGACCTTGACCGGGACCGCTAAGCTTGTTGGCAAGGAAAAACTGTTTTTT
cdr3_aa: CASSRQTLTGTAKLVGKEKLFF

j_call: TRBJ1-4
d_call: -
v_call: TRBV5-1
clone_size: many
cdr3_nt: TGCGCCAGCAGCTTCACGGCAACTAATGAAAAACTGTTTTTT
cdr3_aa: CASSFTATNEKLFF

j_call: TRBJ2-1
d_call: TRBD2
v_call: TRBV3-1
clone_size: many
cdr3_nt: TGTGCCAGCAGCCAAGATAGCCCCCTAGCGGGGTACAATGAGCAGTTCTTC
cdr3_aa: CASSQDSPLAGYNEQFF

j_call: TRBJ2-7
d_call: -
v_call: TRBV12-3/TRBV12-4
clone_size: -
cdr3_nt: TGTGCCAGCAAGGAGGGCTCCTACGAGCAGTACTTC
cdr3_aa: CASKEGSYEQYF

j_call: TRBJ2-7
d_call: -
v_call: TRBV6-6
clone_size: many
cdr3_nt: TGTGCCAGCAGTTATGGGAGCGGCTACGAGCAGTACTTC
cdr3_aa: CASSYGSGYEQYF

j_call: TRBJ1-4
d_call: -
v_call: TRBV5-1
clone_size: few
cdr3_nt: TGCGCCAGCAGCTTTACAGCAGCAACTAATGAAAAACTGTTTTTT
cdr3_aa: CASSFTAATNEKLFF

j_call: TRBJ2-1
d_call: TRBD2
v_call: TRBV19
clone_size: few
cdr3_nt: TGTGCCAGTAGTGTTCTAGCGGTTCCTGGAAATGAGCAGTTCTTC
cdr3_aa: CASSVLAVPGNEQFF

j_call: TRBJ2-2
d_call: -
v_call: TRBV12-3/TRBV12-4
clone_size: many
cdr3_nt: TGTGCCAGCAGTGCCGGTGCCCGATGGGCCGGGGAGCTGTTTTTT
cdr3_aa: CASSAGARWAGELFF

j_call: TRBJ1-6
d_call: -
v_call: TRBV20-1
clone_size: many
cdr3_nt: TGCAGTGCTAGTGACAATCTACTGCAGGGAGATAATTCACCCCTCCACTTT
cdr3_aa: CSASDNLLQGDNSPLHF

j_call: TRBJ2-5
d_call: -
v_call: TRBV7-3
clone_size: -
cdr3_nt: TGTGCCAGCAGCTTAATGACAGAAGGAGAGACCCAGTACTTC
cdr3_aa: CASSLMTEGETQYF

j_call: TRBJ2-7
d_call: TRBD1
v_call: TRBV11-2
clone_size: -
cdr3_nt: TGTGCCAGCAGCTCGAACCCGGGACAGGGTTACGAGCAGTACTTC
cdr3_aa: CASSSNPGQGYEQYF

j_call: TRBJ1-3
d_call: -
v_call: TRBV5-1
clone_size: many
cdr3_nt: TGCGCCAGCAGCTCCGGGACGAGTGGAAACACCATATATTTT
cdr3_aa: CASSSGTSGNTIYF

j_call: TRBJ2-7
d_call: -
v_call: TRBV28
clone_size: -
cdr3_nt: TGTGCCAGCACGCGAGGGATAACCTACGAGCAGTACTTC
cdr3_aa: CASTRGITYEQYF

j_call: TRBJ1-1
d_call: TRBD1
v_call: TRBV3-1
clone_size: -
cdr3_nt: TGTGCCAGCAGCCCGGACAGGGGGCGTAGAACTGAAGCTTTCTTT
cdr3_aa: CASSPDRGRRTEAFF

j_call: TRBJ2-7
d_call: TRBD2
v_call: TRBV4-2
clone_size: -
cdr3_nt: TGTGCCAGCAGCCAAGTCGGGGAGGGAAGCGAGCAGTACTTC
cdr3_aa: CASSQVGEGSEQYF

j_call: TRBJ2-3
d_call: TRBD2
v_call: TRBV24-1
clone_size: many
cdr3_nt: TGTGCCACCAGTGAGACTAGCAGTAGCACAGATACGCAGTATTTT
cdr3_aa: CATSETSSSTDTQYF

j_call: TRBJ1-6
d_call: -
v_call: TRBV18
clone_size: many
cdr3_nt: TGTGCCAGCTCACCACGACTGGACGTCCCTAATTCACCCCTCCACTTT
cdr3_aa: CASSPRLDVPNSPLHF

j_call: TRBJ2-3
d_call: -
v_call: TRBV5-5
clone_size: many
cdr3_nt: TGTGCCAGCAGCTTGGAGGCAGGGGAACCAGATACGCAGTATTTT
cdr3_aa: CASSLEAGEPDTQYF

j_call: TRBJ2-7
d_call: -
v_call: TRBV7-8
clone_size: many
cdr3_nt: TGTGCCAGCAACCTCGACTTGGCCGACCCCGGGACATCCTACGAGCAGTACTTC
cdr3_aa: CASNLDLADPGTSYEQYF

j_call: TRBJ2-2
d_call: -
v_call: TRBV10-3
clone_size: many
cdr3_nt: TGTGCCATCACCGGGACCCAGGGCGGGGAGCTGTTTTTT
cdr3_aa: CAITGTQGGELFF

j_call: TRBJ2-4
d_call: TRBD1
v_call: TRBV7-9
clone_size: -
cdr3_nt: TGTGCCAGCAGCCCAAGCAGGGGGCCCAAAAACATTCAGTACTTC
cdr3_aa: CASSPSRGPKNIQYF

j_call: TRBJ2-1
d_call: TRBD2
v_call: TRBV7-2
clone_size: few
cdr3_nt: TGTGCCAGCAGCTCCGGACTAGCGCTACAGTTCTTC
cdr3_aa: CASSSGLALQFF

j_call: TRBJ2-2
d_call: -
v_call: TRBV12-3/TRBV12-4
clone_size: many
cdr3_nt: TGTGCCAGCAGTCCAGGGTCAACCGGGGAGCTGTTTTTT
cdr3_aa: CASSPGSTGELFF

j_call: TRBJ2-1
d_call: TRBD2
v_call: TRBV20-1
clone_size: few
cdr3_nt: TGCAGTTCCCCAAATCTTATAGCGGGGGGCCCTAGCGGTTCCTACAATGAGCAGTTCTTC
cdr3_aa: CSSPNLIAGGPSGSYNEQFF

j_call: TRBJ2-2
d_call: TRBD2
v_call: TRBV5-5
clone_size: few
cdr3_nt: TGTGCCAGCAGCTCCTCCGGGACTAGCGGCGCCGGGGAGCTGTTTTTT
cdr3_aa: CASSSSGTSGAGELFF

j_call: TRBJ2-3
d_call: TRBD2
v_call: TRBV6-1
clone_size: many
cdr3_nt: TGTGCCAGCAGTCGGGGGGGCCTAGATACGCAGTATTTT
cdr3_aa: CASSRGGLDTQYF

j_call: TRBJ2-3
d_call: -
v_call: TRBV15
clone_size: many
cdr3_nt: TGTGCCACCAGCAGAGATAGTTCCGCAGATACGCAGTATTTT
cdr3_aa: CATSRDSSADTQYF

j_call: TRBJ1-2
d_call: -
v_call: TRBV6-2/TRBV6-3
clone_size: few
cdr3_nt: TGTGCCAGCAGTTACTCGGGAGAGGTTGGCTATGGCTACACCTTC
cdr3_aa: CASSYSGEVGYGYTF

j_call: TRBJ2-1
d_call: -
v_call: TRBV7-6
clone_size: many
cdr3_nt: TGTGCCAGCAGCTTGACCAATGAGCAGTTCTTC
cdr3_aa: CASSLTNEQFF

j_call: TRBJ2-3
d_call: TRBD1
v_call: TRBV20-1
clone_size: many
cdr3_nt: TGCAGTGCTAGAGGGGTGGGACAGGGGGCGGAAGATACGCAGTATTTT
cdr3_aa: CSARGVGQGAEDTQYF

j_call: TRBJ2-7
d_call: -
v_call: TRBV4-1
clone_size: -
cdr3_nt: TGCGCCAGCAGCCAAGGAATGACGGGTAGCGACGAGCAGTACTTC
cdr3_aa: CASSQGMTGSDEQYF

j_call: TRBJ2-5
d_call: TRBD1
v_call: TRBV24-1
clone_size: -
cdr3_nt: TGTGCCACCAGTGACCACTCGACAGGGGGCTCGGAGACCCAGTACTTC
cdr3_aa: CATSDHSTGGSETQYF

j_call: TRBJ1-6
d_call: TRBD1
v_call: TRBV7-2
clone_size: many
cdr3_nt: TGTGCCAGCAGCGCCAGAGGGGACAGGAATAATTCACCCCTCCACTTT
cdr3_aa: CASSARGDRNNSPLHF

j_call: TRBJ2-2
d_call: TRBD1
v_call: TRBV7-9
clone_size: medium-sized
cdr3_nt: TGTGCCAGCAGCCAGGGGGCCACGAACACCGGGGAGCTGTTTTTT
cdr3_aa: CASSQGATNTGELFF

j_call: TRBJ2-1
d_call: TRBD2
v_call: TRBV7-2
clone_size: many
cdr3_nt: TGTGCCAGCAGCTTAGGTCCCAGCGGGGGGGCTAATGAGCAGTTCTTC
cdr3_aa: CASSLGPSGGANEQFF

j_call: TRBJ2-1
d_call: -
v_call: TRBV20-1
clone_size: many
cdr3_nt: TGCAGTGCTACTACCGGGACCGGGGCGACCAATGAGCAGTTCTTC
cdr3_aa: CSATTGTGATNEQFF

j_call: TRBJ1-5
d_call: -
v_call: TRBV15
clone_size: many
cdr3_nt: TGTGCCACCAGCAGAGATTTAAGTCAGCCCCAGCATTTT
cdr3_aa: CATSRDLSQPQHF

j_call: TRBJ2-1
d_call: TRBD2
v_call: TRBV2
clone_size: -
cdr3_nt: TGTGCCAGCAGTGTCTACAGCGGGGGATACAATGAGCAGTTCTTC
cdr3_aa: CASSVYSGGYNEQFF

j_call: TRBJ2-1
d_call: TRBD2
v_call: TRBV20-1
clone_size: many
cdr3_nt: TGCAGTGCTAGAGTAGCGGGGGGCCCTCCTTTTAATGAGCAGTTCTTC
cdr3_aa: CSARVAGGPPFNEQFF

j_call: TRBJ2-7
d_call: -
v_call: TRBV20-1
clone_size: many
cdr3_nt: TGCAGTGCTAGACTCACAGGTTCCTCCTACGAGCAGTACTTC
cdr3_aa: CSARLTGSSYEQYF

j_call: TRBJ2-7
d_call: -
v_call: TRBV5-1
clone_size: many
cdr3_nt: TGCGCCAGCAGCTTGGGACAGGTCATTGATCGCGAGCAGTACTTC
cdr3_aa: CASSLGQVIDREQYF

j_call: TRBJ2-1
d_call: TRBD2
v_call: TRBV29-1
clone_size: -
cdr3_nt: TGCAGCGTTGAACCTAGCGGGGCCTCTGAGCAGTTCTTC
cdr3_aa: CSVEPSGASEQFF

j_call: TRBJ2-1
d_call: TRBD2
v_call: TRBV5-1
clone_size: many
cdr3_nt: TGCGCCAGCAGTTTATCCCCTAGCGGGGTGAGCTCCTACAATGAGCAGTTCTTC
cdr3_aa: CASSLSPSGVSSYNEQFF

j_call: TRBJ1-5
d_call: -
v_call: TRBV20-1
clone_size: many
cdr3_nt: TGCAGTGCTAGGGACGGAGAATCATATAGCAATCAGCCCCAGCATTTT
cdr3_aa: CSARDGESYSNQPQHF